This entry lists 10 T cell receptor beta chains sequenced from one sample in a study of radiotherapy plus CTLA-4 blockade in lung cancer. Libraries were prepared by immunoSEQ multiplex PCR; TCRdb keeps only in-frame clonotypes and omits some of them. The sample shows about 51,000 clones, 77% of them seen only once. The input for sequencing was peripheral blood, taken from a patient treated with radiotherapy plus ipilimumab. The receptors here all came from a human donor with non-small cell lung cancer whose response to radiotherapy plus ipilimumab could not be evaluated.

V gene TRBV27 combines with J gene TRBJ2-7; D is perhaps TRBD2 (6 bases). CDR3 size: 11 residues. Germline lookup yields CDR1 MNHEY and CDR2 SMNVEV (reference sequence). Trimming pared 8 bases from V and 4 bases from J, leaving 9 bases between. The CDR3 region has the DNA TGTGCCAGCTGGGGGAGGTACGAGCAGTACTTC. Translation: CASWGRYEQYF.

Remarks on this clone: An end of the junction differs from the germline gene, which may be a read error. The J gene is TRBJ2-5, the V gene TRBV7-9; 8 bases map to TRBD1. CDR1 is SEHNR, CDR2 FQNEAQ, per germline (reference sequence). This CDR3 contains 12 residues. The CDR3 reads CASSPGDRPQHF. CDR3 bases: TGTGCCAGCAGCCCTGGGGACAGGCCCCAACACTTC.

The rearrangement joins TRBV11-3 to TRBJ2-7; a possible D gene is TRBD1 (6 bases). The V and J ends lost 5 bases and 7 bases respectively, with 27 bases between them. Germline V gene data show CDR1 as SGHNT and CDR2 as YENEEA. The CDR3 spans 17 residues. The CDR3 nucleotides are TGTGCCAGCAGCGCTATGGTTCGGACAGAGCCCTTGAGGGAGCAGTACTTC. Translation gives CASSAMVRTEPLREQYF.

The CDR3 loop is CASSLTGVGPLHF. For the CDR3, the DNA is TGCGCCAGCAGCCTGACAGGGGTCGGACCCCTCCACTTT. The chain combines TRBV5-1 with TRBJ1-6; 8 bases agree with TRBD1. CDR3 length equals 13 residues. In germline, CDR1 is SGHRS, CDR2 YFSETQ. The V segment lost 4 bases and the J segment 12 bases; nucleotides outside the gene matches: 6.

The chain carries TRBV9 and TRBJ1-2; weak D call: TRBD1 (5 bases). The CDR3 spans 14 residues. V lost 3 bases and J lost 4, with 13 bases in between. CDR1 is SGDLS, CDR2 YYNGEE, per germline. Here the CDR3 reads CASSAQPDSYGYTF. CDR3 nucleotides: TGTGCCAGCAGCGCGCAGCCAGACAGCTATGGCTACACCTTC.

V usage is TRBV6-5 and J usage is TRBJ1-2; possibly TRBD1 for D (6 bases). Per germline, CDR1 MNHEY and CDR2 SVGAGI. The CDR3 consists of 12 residues. The ends were cut back, 0 bases at V and 7 bases at J, with 6 bases in the middle. The CDR3 bases are TGTGCCAGCAGTTACTCCAGGGGTGGCTACACCTTC. Its translation: CASSYSRGGYTF.

This sequence joins TRBV18 and TRBJ2-4, with 9 nucleotides matching TRBD1. The junction had 2 bases not matched to a gene; V was cut back by 2 bases and J by 9 bases. The CDR3 runs to 13 residues. Germline CDR1 reads KGHSH; CDR2 reads LQKENI. The CDR3 sequence is CASSPGQGSIQYF. The CDR3 bases are TGTGCCAGCTCACCAGGACAGGGGAGCATTCAGTACTTC.

The rearrangement joins TRBV30 to TRBJ1-1, with D tentatively TRBD1 (6 bases). Trimming took 0 bases from V and 5 from J, leaving 13 bases between them. The germline gives CDR1 GTSNPN, CDR2 SVGIG (reference sequence). CDR3 length: 14 residues. In nucleotides, the CDR3 is TGTGCCTGGAGTGTACTGGGGGCCCGAACTGAAGCTTTCTTT. As protein: CAWSVLGARTEAFF.

The chain has TRBV7-6 and TRBJ2-3, with TRBD2 matching 14 bases. The CDR3 extends over 16 amino acids. CDR1 is SGHVS and CDR2 is FNYEAQ in the germline V gene. Trimming at V came to 5 bases and at J to 2 bases, leaving 3 bases not matched to a gene. CDR3 residues: CASSTTSGGATDTQYF. The CDR3 DNA follows: TGTGCCAGCAGCACGACTAGCGGGGGGGCCACAGATACGCAGTATTTT.

V and J are TRBV7-9 and TRBJ2-4; TRBD2 aligns across 14 bases. The CDR3 has 16 amino acids. Per the germline V gene, CDR1 is SEHNR and CDR2 is FQNEAQ (reference sequence). The junction had 7 bases not matched to a gene; V was cut back by 0 bases and J by 12 bases. The CDR3 DNA reads as TGTGCCAGCAGCTTAGCAGGGGGGACTAGCGGGAGACATCAGTACTTC. Its protein is CASSLAGGTSGRHQYF.